This TCR beta chain was documented in a study of blood T cell repertoires in COVID-19 (dated by TCRdb to between 2020 and 2021). In terms of the full investigation: Samples covering the acute and convalescent phases of COVID-19 were provided by collaborators in the United States, Italy and Spain. A de-identified subject ID, COVID-19 status, age in years and sex were almost always included in the sample metadata. HLA class I and class II types, where available, came from metadata supplied by the sample provider rather than from assay-based typing. The samples were drawn from two sources: the first 160 participants of the ongoing ImmuneRACE study, and 950 to 1,500 subjects contributed by 6 global collaborators. The material from the prospective study consisted of cDNA or gDNA derived from T cells, B-cell-depleted T cells, or PBMCs. The repertoires were released in a freely available public database intended as a resource for research on the immune response to SARS-CoV-2. Deeply sampled blood TCRbeta repertoires from subjects exposed to, actively infected with, or recovered from COVID-19 were included in the dataset. Overall results and qualifications from the work: How much clinical and demographic metadata was included differed by source and by participant, and the metadata was provided uncurated.

The immunoSEQ Assay, a bias-controlled multiplex PCR, was used to amplify TCRbeta CDR3 regions from genomic DNA. Per the authors' processing: The number of nucleated cells in each sample was estimated by amplification of reference gene primers within the assay. To quantify the absolute abundance of each unique TCRbeta CDR3 rearrangement, sequence reads were collapsed and filtered. For each sample, productive Simpson clonality was calculated by taking the square root of Simpson's diversity index across productive rearrangements. TCRdb carries this immuneACCESS record with in-frame sequences only. Its versions omit some clonotypes, under half of them owing to an unresolved V gene in the studies checked, with the rest unexplained. V, J and clone size reflect that table, while D and trimming were determined from the DNA. This sample has 350,000 to 400,000 clones in its table, and approximately 90% of those were observed once. Approximately 1.2% of the sample comes from the top ten.

The CDR3 numbers 16 residues from cysteine through phenylalanine. Left in the record is the CDR3 DNA by itself, 48 bases read in frame from the first base. According to the germline V gene (reference sequence), CDR1 reads SGHNT and CDR2 reads YYREEE. Germline trimming amounts to 1 base on V and 8 bases on J, with 6 as the count of junction bases outside the gene matches. This clone was recorded once. The antigen it binds to is not known. The sample holds no much larger clone one base away, and base qualities are not on file. Enrolling through a virtual design, the prospective study's participants ranged in age from roughly 18 to 100 years and lived across roughly 23 United States geographic areas. In the prospective study, participants were assigned to cohorts based on the clinical history participants reported in a screening survey and a study questionnaire. For ImmuneRACE Cohort 3, a participant was defined as recovered based on two consecutive negative NP/OP PCR tests, clearance by a healthcare professional, or resolution of symptoms. In the prospective study, mobile phlebotomists collected whole blood, serum and a nasopharyngeal or oropharyngeal swab from each participant. Additional blood draws and questionnaires over an approximately two-month period could optionally be provided by prospective study participants. Blood samples from the prospective study were shipped frozen or at room temperature prior to DNA extraction.

Sequences were obtained from PBMCs or T cells enriched from blood (not recorded which). The receptor was derived from a woman in her late teens or twenties who had recovered from COVID-19. The rearranged segments are TRBV5-4 and TRBJ2-1, and TRBD2 aligns with 13 junction nucleotides. The DNA reads TGTGCCAGCAGCTTGACTAGCGGGGGGGCTTTTGATGAGCAGTTCTTC. The resulting protein is CASSLTSGGAFDEQFF.